Below are 4 T cell receptor beta chains sequenced from a single sample in a study of a mutant IDH1 vaccine in newly diagnosed glioma. The time point was: week 11, during vaccination. In every dose of vaccine, 300 ug of mutant IDH1 20-mer peptide was given alongside topical imiquimod. For these TCRs, the target antigens are not known. TCRdb's table, derived via immunoSEQ multiplex PCR, lists solely in-frame clones and lacks some. The sample comprises around 53,000 clones, roughly 90% of which are singletons, and over 2% rests with the top ten. Sequenced here: PBMCs, sampled from a glioma patient whose treatment included an IDH1 peptide vaccine. The receptors originated from a man between 45 and 60 years old with glioma.

The V call is TRBV6-5, the J call TRBJ1-1, with a tentative D call TRBD1 (5 bases). Between the trimmed V and J ends, which lost 4 bases and 4 bases, there was a span of 10 bases. Germline assignment: CDR1 MNHEY and CDR2 SVGAGI. The CDR3 runs to 13 residues. CDR3 sequence reads: CASSSTGGTEAFF. The DNA of the CDR3 is TGTGCCAGCAGTTCTACAGGAGGCACTGAAGCTTTCTTT.

J is TRBJ1-2 and V is TRBV10-3; TRBD1 matches 9 bases. V trimming: 10 bases; J trimming: 4 bases; junction bases outside the gene matches: 7. From germline, CDR1 is ENHRY and CDR2 SYGVKD. CDR3 size: 13 residues. CDR3 bases: TGTGCCACGCTGGGACAGGGTCTCTATGGCTACACCTTC. The encoded protein is CATLGQGLYGYTF.

The chain couples TRBV30 to TRBJ1-5; D not resolved. CDR3 length: 16 amino acids. Trimming took off 2 bases at V and 1 base at J, with 15 bases between the two ends. Germline CDR1 is GTSNPN and CDR2 is SVGIG (reference sequence). CDR3 in DNA: TGTGCCTGGAGTAACCGTCCCGGTCGGAGCAATCAGCCCCAGCATTTT. This codes for CAWSNRPGRSNQPQHF.

The genes are TRBV7-9 and TRBJ2-1; D may be TRBD2 (6 bases). CDR3 length: 13 amino acids. V lost 8 bases and J 3 bases, leaving 11 bases between the germline ends. Germline V gene lookup returns CDR1 SEHNR and CDR2 FQNEAQ (reference sequence). The CDR3 sequence is CASQGGGYNEQFF. For the CDR3, the DNA is TGTGCCAGCCAGGGAGGTGGCTACAATGAGCAGTTCTTC.